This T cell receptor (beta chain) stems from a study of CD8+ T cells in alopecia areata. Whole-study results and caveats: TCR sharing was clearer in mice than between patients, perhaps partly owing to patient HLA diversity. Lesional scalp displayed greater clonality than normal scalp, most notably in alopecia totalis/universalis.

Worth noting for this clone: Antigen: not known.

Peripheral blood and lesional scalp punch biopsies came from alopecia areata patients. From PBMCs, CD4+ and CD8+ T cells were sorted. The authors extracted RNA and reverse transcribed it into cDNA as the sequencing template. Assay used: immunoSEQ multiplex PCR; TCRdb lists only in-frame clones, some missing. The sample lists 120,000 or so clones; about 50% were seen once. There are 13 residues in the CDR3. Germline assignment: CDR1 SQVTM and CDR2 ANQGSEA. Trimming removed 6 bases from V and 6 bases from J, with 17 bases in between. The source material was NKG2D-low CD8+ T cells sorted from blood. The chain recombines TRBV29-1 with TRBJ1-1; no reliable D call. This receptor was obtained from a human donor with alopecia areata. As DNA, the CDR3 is TGCAGCGTCCCTGGGCCAGGCGGCGCTGAAGCTTTCTTT. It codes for CSVPGPGGAEAFF. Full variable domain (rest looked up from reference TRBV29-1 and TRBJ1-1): SAVISQKPSRDICQRGTSLTIQCQVDSQVTMMFWYRQQPGQSLTLIATANQGSEATYESGFVIDKFPISRPNLTFSTLTVSNMSPEDSSIYLCSVPGPGGAEAFFGQGTRLTVV.